Here is one TCR beta chain with its context. Its antigen is unknown. Nothing much larger sits one base from this clone, and base qualities are not available. The data derive from a study of blood T cell repertoires in COVID-19 (dated by TCRdb to 2018 to 2021). In terms of the full investigation: The collaborator samples originated in the United States, Italy and Spain and spanned the acute and convalescent phases of COVID-19. The prospective study material was composed of cDNA or gDNA derived from T cells, B-cell-depleted T cells, or PBMCs. Deeply sampled blood TCRbeta repertoires from subjects exposed to, actively infected with, or recovered from COVID-19 were included in the dataset. A freely available public database, intended as a resource for researchers studying the immune response to SARS-CoV-2, is where the repertoires were released. Samples were obtained from the ongoing ImmuneRACE study (first 160 participants) and from 950 to 1,500 subjects provided by 6 global collaborators. The sample metadata nearly always contained a de-identified subject ID, COVID-19 status, age in years and sex. Where available, HLA class I and class II types were taken from metadata supplied by the sample provider and were not determined by assay-based typing. The full study reports these points: The quantity of clinical and demographic metadata differed by source and by participant and was supplied without curation.

TCRbeta CDR3 regions were amplified from genomic DNA by means of the immunoSEQ Assay, a bias-controlled multiplex PCR. The study's own analysis went as follows. The number of nucleated cells in each sample was estimated from the amplification of reference gene primers within the assay. Sequence reads were collapsed and filtered to measure the absolute abundance of every unique TCRbeta CDR3 rearrangement. Productive Simpson clonality was computed per sample as the square root of Simpson's diversity index over productive rearrangements. TCRdb took this table from immuneACCESS and kept in-frame rearrangements with V and J called. Such tables lack part of the clones; where checked against another copy, unresolved V genes explain under half of the gap, and the rest is unexplained. The V and J calls and clone size are taken from that table; D and trimming were inferred from the DNA. The sample records 190,000 or so clones, around 87% of which are singletons. Together, the top ten hold roughly 6.2% of the sample.

The junction shows trimming of 6 bases on V and 8 bases on J, plus 19 bases between the germline ends. The germline V gene yields KGHSH for CDR1 and LQKENI for CDR2. Counted from cysteine to phenylalanine, this CDR3 has 15 amino acids. Here the CDR3 DNA is all that survives: 45 bases in frame from base 1. Another Seattle source contributed samples from volunteer blood donors who had recovered from COVID-19. Whole blood was collected in K2EDTA tubes by collaborating institutions according to the institutions' own protocols. For TCRbeta analysis, collaborator samples were shipped as frozen whole blood, as isolated PBMCs, or as DNA extracted from either sample type.

Recombination joined TRBV18 with TRBJ1-4; TRBD1 is perhaps the D gene, given 5 matching bases. This sequence was found in a man in his fifties or sixties who had recovered from COVID-19. The sample taken for sequencing was peripheral blood. The DNA reads TGTGCCAGCTCTCCGGGGGAGGCCTCGCGGGAAAAACTGTTTTTT. Translated, this is CASSPGEASREKLFF.